These 9 T cell receptor beta chains were sequenced from one sample in a study of T cell changes during pregnancy in multiple sclerosis. Produced via immunoSEQ multiplex PCR; TCRdb's table is partial and in-frame only. The table lists under 65,000 clones, around 90% of them singletons, with under 0.65% in the top ten. The source material was CD4+ T cells from peripheral blood mononuclear cells, sampled in the third trimester of pregnancy. The receptor set was obtained from a female donor with multiple sclerosis, enrolled in a pregnancy study.

V gene TRBV27 combines with J gene TRBJ1-1, with D possibly matching TRBD1 (6 bases). The V and J ends lost 4 bases and 2 bases respectively, with 11 bases between them. Germline V gene lookup returns CDR1 MNHEY and CDR2 SMNVEV (reference sequence). The length of the CDR3 is 14 residues. In DNA, the CDR3 is TGTGCCAGCAGTTATAGGGGGGGCAACACTGAAGCTTTCTTT. It specifies CASSYRGGNTEAFF.

V and J are TRBV5-1 and TRBJ1-1; TRBD1 matches at 9 bases. Germline V lookup: CDR1 SGHRS, CDR2 YFSETQ. V shed 4 bases and J 2 bases; nucleotides not matched to a gene: 6. The CDR3 is 15 amino acids. The CDR3 spells CASSATGGSNTEAFF. The CDR3 bases are TGCGCCAGCAGCGCCACAGGGGGCTCTAACACTGAAGCTTTCTTT.

The V gene is TRBV5-1, the J gene TRBJ1-2; 8 bases match TRBD1. V was clipped by 4 bases and J by 2 bases; unmatched bases: 7. There are 15 residues in the CDR3. Germline lookup yields CDR1 SGHRS and CDR2 YFSETQ. CDR3 DNA sequence: TGCGCCAGCAGCCTTACAGGGGGTTTAAACTATGGCTACACCTTC. Amino acid sequence: CASSLTGGLNYGYTF.

The V and J genes are TRBV18 and TRBJ2-1; 9 bases are shared with TRBD1. The germline CDR1 and CDR2 sequences are KGHSH and LQKENI. There are 16 residues in the CDR3. Germline trimming cut 0 bases from V and 4 bases from J; bases unmatched to any gene: 4. DNA for the CDR3: TGTGCCAGCTCACCACCCGACAGGGGGACTTACAATGAGCAGTTCTTC. It encodes CASSPPDRGTYNEQFF.

The table lists this clone with a count of one. This chain links TRBV19 with TRBJ1-5; D is perhaps TRBD1 (5 bases). The V gene lost 5 bases and the J gene lost 10 bases, with 21 bases spanning the gap. This CDR3 has 15 amino acids. CDR1 LNHDA and CDR2 SQIVND come from the germline V gene (reference sequence). The CDR3 here is CASSPGTFSGVPQHF. The CDR3 coding sequence is TGTGCCAGTAGTCCCGGGACCTTTTCGGGAGTTCCCCAGCATTTT.

The chain is built from TRBV7-9 and TRBJ1-5; no reliable D call. V lost 2 bases and J lost 3, with 5 bases in between. The CDR3 is 13 amino acids. CDR1 SEHNR and CDR2 FQNEAQ come from the germline V gene (reference sequence). CDR3 DNA sequence: TGTGCCAGCAGCTTACTCTCCAATCAGCCCCAGCATTTT. This encodes CASSLLSNQPQHF.

The chain couples TRBV19 to TRBJ1-4; D gene uncertain. Trimming took off 5 bases at V and 7 bases at J, with 11 bases between the two ends. Germline V gene lookup returns CDR1 LNHDA and CDR2 SQIVND (reference sequence). This CDR3 comprises 13 residues. The CDR3 here is CASSVGLREKLFF. For the CDR3, the DNA is TGTGCCAGTAGTGTCGGTTTGCGTGAAAAACTGTTTTTT.

This clone was counted a single time. The V gene is TRBV7-3, the J gene TRBJ2-1; maybe TRBD1 (7 bases). The CDR3 has 15 amino acids. From germline, CDR1 is SGHTA and CDR2 FQGTGA. V dropped 5 bases and J dropped 7 bases, with 18 bases sitting between them. The CDR3 spells CASSLDRDGGNEQFF. The CDR3 DNA sequence: TGTGCCAGCAGCCTAGACAGGGATGGGGGGAATGAGCAGTTCTTC.

This chain joins TRBV7-3 and TRBJ1-2; 7 nucleotides line up with TRBD1. The CDR3 consists of 14 residues. The trim removed 5 bases at V and 2 bases at J, leaving 5 bases unmatched. The germline V gene encodes CDR1 SGHTA and CDR2 FQGTGA. In nucleotides, the CDR3 is TGTGCCAGCAGCAACGGACAGGCAAACTATGGCTACACCTTC. This gives the protein CASSNGQANYGYTF.